This paragraph covers one T cell receptor (beta chain) sequence. Antigen: not known. Primers included in the PCR were 60 Vbeta and 13 Jbeta primers. TCRdb's copy holds only in-frame clones and misses some; the assay was immunoSEQ multiplex PCR. The sample includes tens of thousands of clones, less than 80% of them seen just once. This specimen belongs to a study of cytomegalovirus exposure and HLA in healthy donors. Findings and caveats of the study: A missense variant in DCLRE1C was later tied to TCR beta V- and J-gene trimming.

CDR3 size: 16 residues. Germline V gene sequence: CDR1 SGDLS, CDR2 YYNGEE. J was trimmed by 8 bases and V by 0 bases; bases with no gene match: 8. This sequence was found in a male donor in good health and CMV-seronegative. The chain carries TRBV9 and TRBJ2-1, with 10 bases identical to TRBD1. Input material: PBMCs. This CDR3 reads CASSVGGQGIIYEQFF. Here the CDR3 DNA reads TGTGCCAGCAGCGTAGGGGGACAGGGGATAATCTATGAGCAGTTCTTC.